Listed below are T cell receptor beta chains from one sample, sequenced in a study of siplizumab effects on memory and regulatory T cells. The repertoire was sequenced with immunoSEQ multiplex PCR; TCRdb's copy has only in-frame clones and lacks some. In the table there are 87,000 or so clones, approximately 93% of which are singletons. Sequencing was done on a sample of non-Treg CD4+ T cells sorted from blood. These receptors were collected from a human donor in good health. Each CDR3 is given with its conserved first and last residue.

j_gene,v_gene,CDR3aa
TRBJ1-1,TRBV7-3,CASSPNGRGYEAFF
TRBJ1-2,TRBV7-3,CASSLGYTF
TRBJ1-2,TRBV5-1,CASKISGAANYGYTF
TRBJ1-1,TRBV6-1,CASRTSGATEAFF
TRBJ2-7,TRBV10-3,CAISESKVRVSYEQYF
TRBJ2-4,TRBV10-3,CAISLGEAKNIQYF
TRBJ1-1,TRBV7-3,CASSLGSNTEAFF
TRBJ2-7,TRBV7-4,CASSLVEGPPYEQYF
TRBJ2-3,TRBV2,CASSEGGGDTQYF
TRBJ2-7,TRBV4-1,CASSLPGQTYEQYF
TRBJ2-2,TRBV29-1,CSVTGTSGRGTGELFF
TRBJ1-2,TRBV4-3,CASSQVGSNGYTF
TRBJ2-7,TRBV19,CASSTGLAGVKWEQYF
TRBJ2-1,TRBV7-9,CASSAGASYNEQFF
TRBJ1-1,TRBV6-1,CASSTQQGRAEAFF
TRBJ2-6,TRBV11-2,CASSGRSSGANVLTF
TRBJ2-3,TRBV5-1,CASRPTGGASDTQYF
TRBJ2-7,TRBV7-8,CASSSEDRISYEQYF
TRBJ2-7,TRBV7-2,CASSRGLPGRYEQYF
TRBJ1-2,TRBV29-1,CSGLEGRSGYTF
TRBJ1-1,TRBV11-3,CASSLSGTVNTEAFF
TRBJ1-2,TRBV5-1,CASSLLGSYGYTF
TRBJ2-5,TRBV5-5,CASSLEAVSETQYF
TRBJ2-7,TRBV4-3,CASSATAYHYEQYF
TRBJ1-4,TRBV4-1,CASSHKLGKPKGDEKLFF
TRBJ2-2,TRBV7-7,CASSLAPTGNTGELFF
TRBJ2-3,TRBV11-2,CASSETSGGPDTQYF
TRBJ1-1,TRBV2,CASSLSQRVNTEAFF
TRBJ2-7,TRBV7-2,CASSPVGTGRYEQYF
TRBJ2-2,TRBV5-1,CASSLATGWTGELFF
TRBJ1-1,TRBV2,CASSEDTEAFF
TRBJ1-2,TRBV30,CAWSVLQDYGYTF
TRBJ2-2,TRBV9,CASSYSGTGELFF
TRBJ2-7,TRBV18,CASSPIPGGGYEQYF
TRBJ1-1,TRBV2,CASSELGMTNTEAFF
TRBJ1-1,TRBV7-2,CASSLEGRGLDEAFF
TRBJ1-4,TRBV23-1,CASSQSFRPQQFNEKLFF
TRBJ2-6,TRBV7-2,CASSPTGSGANVLTF
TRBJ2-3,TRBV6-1,CASSEGPLATDTQYF
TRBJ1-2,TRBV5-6,CASSSKDRYYGYTF
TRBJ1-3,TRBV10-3,CAISEKGSGNTIYF
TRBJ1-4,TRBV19,CASSSGETTNEKLFF